This T cell receptor (beta chain) came from a study of TIL therapy for anti-PD-1-resistant metastatic lung cancer. Overall study: Half of patients were current or former smokers. Tumors carried a median about 1.5 non-synonymous mutations per megabase.

Sequencing used immunoSEQ v3. Survey-level samples got about 2 million read pairs; deep-level samples got about 5-6 million. Produced via immunoSEQ multiplex PCR; TCRdb's table is partial and in-frame only. Here the sample spans approximately 97,000 clones, approximately 65% being singletons. The time point is: pre-treatment sample, taken before nivolumab and TIL therapy. Most excised metastases sampled were pleural nodules or supraclavicular lymph nodes. Germline values: CDR1 SGHNT, CDR2 YYREEE (reference sequence). With 5 bases clipped from V and 7 bases from J, the junction kept 7 bases outside the gene matches. This CDR3 has 14 amino acids. This clone turned up a few times. Its antigen is currently unknown. Findings and limits, study-wide: Many TIL product clones were absent from baseline tumor, suggesting clonal contraction.

V usage is TRBV5-4 and J usage is TRBJ1-4; 8 bases match TRBD1. This TCR was recovered from a person aged 25-79 years with non-small cell lung cancer. Sequences were derived from tumor tissue, sampled at baseline. In DNA, the CDR3 is TGTGCCAGCAGTGTAGGACAGGGAGTTGAAAAACTGTTTTTT. It specifies CASSVGQGVEKLFF. Full variable domain (rest looked up from reference TRBV5-4 and TRBJ1-4): ETGVTQSPTHLIKTRGQQVTLRCSSQSGHNTVSWYQQALGQGPQFIFQYYREEENGRGNFPPRFSGLQFPNYSSELNVNALELDDSALYLCASSVGQGVEKLFFGSGTQLSVL.